This note documents a single T cell receptor beta chain sequence. Researchers ran the PCR with 60 Vbeta and 13 Jbeta primers. Clones were read by immunoSEQ multiplex PCR, and TCRdb kept only the in-frame ones, dropping some. Among under 200,000 clones listed, approximately 79% were seen once. The source of the sample is a study of cytomegalovirus exposure and HLA in healthy donors. The germline gives CDR1 SGHKS, CDR2 YYEKEE (reference sequence). CDR3 length: 15 amino acids. After removal of 3 bases from V and 1 base from J, the junction contained 2 bases not matched to a gene. The source is a middle-aged man in good health and CMV-seronegative. The gene calls are TRBV5-5 and TRBJ2-2, with 8 bases matching TRBD1. The sequenced sample was PBMCs. Here the CDR3 reads CASSSGTGNTGELFF. The CDR3 DNA sequence: TGTGCCAGCAGCTCCGGGACAGGGAACACCGGGGAGCTGTTTTTT.